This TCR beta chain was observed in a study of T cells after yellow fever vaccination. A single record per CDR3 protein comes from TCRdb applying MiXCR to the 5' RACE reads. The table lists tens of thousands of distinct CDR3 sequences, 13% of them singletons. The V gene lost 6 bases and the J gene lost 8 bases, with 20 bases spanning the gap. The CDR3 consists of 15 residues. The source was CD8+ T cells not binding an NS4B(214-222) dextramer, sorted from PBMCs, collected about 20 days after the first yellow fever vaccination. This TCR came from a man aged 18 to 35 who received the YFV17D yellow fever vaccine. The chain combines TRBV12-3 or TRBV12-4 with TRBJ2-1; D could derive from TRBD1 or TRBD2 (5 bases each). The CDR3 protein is CASRSRDARLDEQFF. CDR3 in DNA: TGTGCCAGCAGGAGCCGGGACGCCCGTTTGGATGAGCAGTTCTTC.